The TCR beta chain described here comes from a study of molecular identifiers for immune sequencing clone quantification. The CDR3 runs 13 residues. V shed 0 bases and J shed 8 bases, with 7 bases lying between them. Germline CDR1 and CDR2: SGHTA and FQGNSA. This clonotype came up many times. TCRdb reprocessed the PCR reads with MiXCR, giving one entry per CDR3 protein. The sample yields about 320,000 distinct CDR3 sequences, about 22% seen once. The sequencing sample was made of naive CD8+ T cells from blood, with Jurkat cell RNA spiked in. Subset here: FACS-sorted CD8+CD4-CCR7+CD45RA+ naive T cells. The chain recombines TRBV7-2 with TRBJ2-2, with D uncertain. This clonotype was sampled from a human donor in good health. Some libraries in this study had Jurkat cell RNA spiked in. The DNA of the CDR3 is TGTGCCAGCAGCTTAGCGGTCGGGGGGGAGCTGTTTTTT. It yields the protein CASSLAVGGELFF. Supplemented by reference TRBV7-2 and TRBJ2-2, the full variable domain reads GAGVSQSPSNKVTEKGKDVELRCDPISGHTALYWYRQSLGQGLEFLIYFQGNSAPDKSGLPSDRFSAERTGGSVSTLTIQRTQQEDSAVYLCASSLAVGGELFFGEGSRLTVL.